The rows below give T cell receptor beta chains drawn from one sample of a study of T cells in localized non-small cell lung cancer. Clones were sequenced by immunoSEQ multiplex PCR, and TCRdb holds only the in-frame ones, with some missing. This table has about 43,000 clones, roughly 90% appearing once. This specimen consisted of PBMCs, obtained before any cancer treatment. The receptors were sampled from a woman between 40 and 69 years old with stage II lung adenocarcinoma. Both conserved end residues are part of each CDR3. D genes are given only for firm matches. Some rows have no size entry. The others give once, few or many, or a class for an expanded clone.

J	V	size	D	CDR3	DNA
TRBJ2-2	TRBV18	-	-	CASSPPLAAGELFF	TGTGCCAGCTCACCACCGCTAGCCGCCGGGGAGCTGTTTTTT
TRBJ2-2	TRBV25-1	-	-	CASSETGRTGELFF	TGTGCCAGCAGTGAAACAGGGCGCACCGGGGAGCTGTTTTTT
TRBJ1-1	TRBV29-1	-	-	CSVDRGLGTTEAFF	TGCAGCGTTGACAGGGGATTGGGGACCACTGAAGCTTTCTTT
TRBJ2-5	TRBV19	few	TRBD2	CASSMFRPAGASETQYF	TGTGCCAGTAGTATGTTCCGCCCAGCGGGAGCGTCGGAGACCCAGTACTTC
TRBJ2-7	TRBV20-1	-	-	CSAPREREQYF	TGCAGTGCTCCCCGGGAACGTGAGCAGTACTTC
TRBJ2-7	TRBV6-5	-	TRBD2	CASSRLAYDSYEQYF	TGTGCCAGCAGTCGACTAGCGTATGACTCCTACGAGCAGTACTTC
TRBJ2-3	TRBV5-6	-	TRBD1	CASSVPGQGGGNGKYF	TGTGCCAGCAGCGTCCCGGGACAGGGAGGAGGGAACGGGAAGTATTTT
TRBJ2-1	TRBV5-1	-	TRBD2	CASSSPLTSGRSEQFF	TGCGCCAGCAGCTCTCCCCTGACTAGCGGGAGAAGTGAGCAGTTCTTC
TRBJ1-5	TRBV6-6	once	-	CASIPGTQHNQPQHF	TGTGCCAGCATTCCAGGGACTCAACATAATCAGCCCCAGCATTTT
TRBJ2-7	TRBV2	-	TRBD2	CASSEAQWTSGRGYEQYF	TGTGCCAGCAGTGAAGCCCAGTGGACTAGCGGGAGAGGGTACGAGCAGTACTTC
TRBJ1-4	TRBV5-6	-	-	CASSSGTREKLFF	TGTGCCAGCAGTTCCGGGACTCGTGAAAAACTGTTTTTT
TRBJ1-2	TRBV6-1	-	TRBD1	CASRPSGGPYGYTF	TGTGCCAGCAGGCCCTCAGGGGGCCCCTATGGCTACACCTTC
TRBJ1-1	TRBV15	-	TRBD1	CATSRGGQMNTEAFF	TGTGCCACCAGCAGAGGGGGACAGATGAACACTGAAGCTTTCTTT
TRBJ1-4	TRBV5-4	-	-	CASSQARGKLFF	TGTGCCAGCAGCCAGGCACGCGGAAAACTGTTTTTT
TRBJ1-2	TRBV18	-	-	CASSPRRDFLLANYGYTF	TGTGCCAGCTCACCCCGAAGAGACTTCCTGTTAGCTAACTATGGCTACACCTTC
TRBJ2-1	TRBV5-8	-	TRBD1	CASSIGTGIDFGEQFF	TGTGCCAGCAGCATCGGGACAGGGATCGATTTCGGTGAGCAGTTCTTC
TRBJ1-1	TRBV10-3	-	-	CAAARQTNTEAFF	TGTGCAGCAGCGAGACAGACGAACACTGAAGCTTTCTTT
TRBJ2-3	TRBV5-6	-	TRBD1	CASSLVGTGVDTQYF	TGTGCCAGCAGCTTGGTAGGGACAGGGGTCGATACGCAGTATTTT
TRBJ1-3	TRBV7-9	-	-	CASSPGVSGNTIYF	TGTGCCAGCAGCCCGGGGGTCTCTGGAAACACCATATATTTT
TRBJ1-4	TRBV21-1	-	-	CASSTRPEKLFF	TGTGCCAGCAGCACCCGACCGGAAAAACTGTTTTTT
TRBJ2-7	TRBV2	-	-	CASRESGRSPFQQYF	TGTGCCAGTAGGGAATCGGGGCGATCTCCCTTTCAGCAGTACTTC
TRBJ1-2	TRBV29-1	-	-	CSAQSGESGYTF	TGCAGCGCCCAAAGCGGGGAATCTGGCTACACCTTC
TRBJ2-5	TRBV28	-	-	CASSFAFGAELSIETQYF	TGTGCCAGCAGTTTTGCCTTTGGGGCAGAGCTTAGTATTGAGACCCAGTACTTC
TRBJ2-3	TRBV5-1	-	-	CASVPGLALTDTQYF	TGCGCCAGCGTCCCCGGGTTAGCACTCACAGATACGCAGTATTTT
TRBJ2-1	TRBV5-1	once	TRBD2	CASSSGLAGNNEQFF	TGCGCCAGCAGCTCCGGACTAGCGGGGAACAATGAGCAGTTCTTC
TRBJ2-5	TRBV15	-	-	CATRQNQETQYF	TGTGCCACCCGGCAGAATCAAGAGACCCAGTACTTC
TRBJ2-2	TRBV29-1	-	-	CSGGDSGELFF	TGCAGCGGAGGAGACAGCGGGGAGCTGTTTTTT
TRBJ1-3	TRBV11-2	-	-	CASSLKAFSGNTIYF	TGTGCCAGCAGCTTAAAGGCCTTCTCTGGAAACACCATATATTTT
TRBJ2-7	TRBV6-5	-	-	CASSYAYEQYF	TGTGCCAGCAGTTATGCTTACGAGCAGTACTTC